These 5 T cell receptor beta chains came from one sample sequenced in a study of graft-versus-host responses after intestinal transplantation. For these TCRs, the target antigens are not known. Assay used: immunoSEQ multiplex PCR; TCRdb lists only in-frame clones, some missing. The sample carries around 90,000 clones, around 92% recorded once. The specimen comprised unstimulated CD8+ T cells sorted from spleen or lymph node cells, sampled before transplant. These receptors were obtained from a human donor who was the organ donor for an intestinal transplant.

This clone has just a few counts. This chain joins TRBV2 and TRBJ1-2; D ambiguous. Germline V gene sequence: CDR1 SNHLY, CDR2 FYNNEI. The germline V and J ends were trimmed by 8 bases and 0 bases, with 7 bases remaining between them. CDR3 length equals 12 residues. The CDR3 loop is CASVEANYGYTF. The DNA for the CDR3 is TGTGCCAGCGTAGAGGCTAACTATGGCTACACCTTC.

The chain has TRBV28 and TRBJ1-1; D is uncertain. Trimming shortened V by 6 bases and J by 4 bases, and 6 bases separated the two germline ends. Looked up from germline, CDR1 is MDHEN and CDR2 is SYDVKM. The length of the CDR3 is 11 residues. For the CDR3, the DNA is TGTGCCAGCAGACTAGGCACTGAAGCTTTCTTT. Protein: CASRLGTEAFF.

This rearrangement joins TRBV9 to TRBJ2-2; D may be TRBD1 (6 bases). Per the germline V gene, CDR1 is SGDLS and CDR2 is YYNGEE. The CDR3 length is 18 residues. V was clipped by 2 bases and J by 0 bases, with 17 bases between them. CDR3 sequence reads: CASSVGPWDTSNTGELFF. CDR3 nucleotide sequence: TGTGCCAGCAGCGTCGGACCTTGGGACACTTCGAACACCGGGGAGCTGTTTTTT.

This clone was recorded only once. The chain links TRBV6-4 to TRBJ2-1; a possible D gene is TRBD2 (5 bases). Trimming shortened V by 0 bases and J by 5 bases, and 14 bases separated the two germline ends. Germline-derived CDR1 and CDR2 are MRHNA and SNTAGT. The CDR3 is made up of 16 amino acids. The CDR3 protein is CASSDSQSGTHNEQFF. CDR3 nucleotides: TGTGCCAGCAGTGACTCACAAAGCGGTACTCACAATGAGCAGTTCTTC.

V gene TRBV5-6 combines with J gene TRBJ1-2, with unresolved D. V was clipped by 3 bases and J by 3 bases, with 9 bases between them. The CDR3 has 13 amino acids. Germline CDR1 SGHDT, CDR2 YYEEEE. This CDR3 is CASSYGGYYGYTF. The CDR3 nucleotides read TGTGCCAGCAGCTATGGAGGATACTATGGCTACACCTTC.